This TCR beta chain was found in a study of blood T cell repertoires in COVID-19 (dated by TCRdb to about 2020). At the level of the whole study: Samples from collaborators originated in the United States, Italy and Spain and spanned both the acute and convalescent phases of COVID-19. The prospective study material was composed of cDNA or gDNA derived from T cells, B-cell-depleted T cells, or PBMCs. The dataset comprised deeply sampled blood TCRbeta repertoires from subjects exposed to, actively infected with, or recovered from COVID-19. A freely available public database, intended as a resource for researchers studying the immune response to SARS-CoV-2, is where the repertoires were released. Samples were obtained from the ongoing ImmuneRACE study (first 160 participants) and from about 1,300 subjects provided by 6 global collaborators. The sample metadata nearly always contained a de-identified subject ID, COVID-19 status, age in years and sex. Where available, HLA class I and class II types were obtained from metadata supplied by the sample provider rather than from assay-based typing. Overall study results and their limits: The amount of clinical and demographic metadata varied by source and participant and was provided uncurated.

Collaborating institutions collected whole blood in K2EDTA tubes following their own protocols. For TCRbeta analysis, collaborators shipped samples in one of three forms: frozen whole blood, isolated PBMCs, or DNA extracted from either of those sample types. Looking up the germline V gene yields CDR1 KGHSH and CDR2 LQKENI. Trimming takes 5 bases off V and 2 bases off J; junction bases not matched to a gene: 9. The cysteine opens and the phenylalanine closes a CDR3 of 16 amino acids. The retained sequence is limited to the CDR3, 48 bases, with the frame set at the first base. A word on this clone: Its antigen remains unidentified. Base quality data are lacking; no much larger clone is found one base away.

The immunoSEQ Assay, a bias-controlled multiplex PCR, was used to amplify TCRbeta CDR3 regions from genomic DNA. The study's processing was this. The number of nucleated cells in each sample was estimated by amplification of reference gene primers within the assay. Sequence reads were collapsed and filtered to measure the absolute abundance of every unique TCRbeta CDR3 rearrangement. For each sample, productive Simpson clonality was calculated as the square root of Simpson's diversity index over productive rearrangements. In TCRdb, the immuneACCESS table is reduced to in-frame sequences with V and J assigned. These tables do not hold every clone; where another copy was compared, an unresolved V gene accounts for under half, and the others remain unexplained. V and J calls and clone size are those listed in that table; D and trimming were worked out from the DNA. The sample contains 88,000 or so clones, around 83% of them found a single time. In total, the top ten clones hold roughly 9% of the sample.

The chain is made from TRBV18 and TRBJ1-2, with 9 bases in between that match TRBD1. The TCR comes from a human donor in a cohort sampled during active COVID-19. The sequencing input was peripheral blood. The DNA sequence is as follows: TGTGCCAGCTCATCTACCGGGACAGGGAGGAACTATGGCTACACCTTC. Translation gives CASSSTGTGRNYGYTF.